These 29 T cell receptor beta chains came from one sample sequenced in a study of neurological immune-mediated disorders. A single record per CDR3 protein comes from TCRdb applying MiXCR to the 5' RACE reads. The data contain about 38,000 distinct CDR3 sequences, around 7% of them singletons. Source material: CD4+ T cells from blood. These receptors all come from a man aged 45-60 years in good health.

This clonotype was picked up many times. J is TRBJ1-4 and V is TRBV4-3, with D possibly TRBD1 on 6 matching bases. V was clipped by 4 bases and J by 5 bases, with 14 bases between them. Germline V gene sequence: CDR1 LGHNA, CDR2 YSLEER. This CDR3 region has 15 residues. In DNA, the CDR3 is TGCGCCAGCAGCCTGACGCAGGGGTCGAATGAAAAACTGTTTTTT. Amino acids: CASSLTQGSNEKLFF.

There are many counts of this clonotype. This may be a read error, as it is one base from a much larger clone. CDR3 sequence reads: CTSSFSGRVTGELFF. The CDR3 DNA reads TGTACCAGCAGTTTTAGCGGGAGGGTCACCGGGGAGCTGTTTTTT. The chain couples TRBV27 to TRBJ2-2, with TRBD2 matching 11 bases. The CDR3 spans 15 residues. Germline CDR1 and CDR2: MNHEY and SMNVEV (reference sequence).

This clonotype was found many times. An end of the junction differs from the germline gene, which may be a read error. The chain carries TRBV20-1 and TRBJ2-5, with 12 bases identical to TRBD1. This CDR3 region has 16 residues. CDR1 DFQATT and CDR2 SNEGSKA come from the germline V gene (reference sequence). CDR3 residues: CSARGGQGAGEGTQYF. The CDR3 DNA follows: TGCAGTGCCAGAGGGGGACAGGGGGCGGGAGAGGGGACCCAGTACTTC.

The gene calls are TRBV5-1 and TRBJ2-7; D is undetermined. V dropped 0 bases and J dropped 2 bases, with 12 bases sitting between them. This CDR3 comprises 15 residues. Germline V gene sequence: CDR1 SGHRS, CDR2 YFSETQ. In DNA form, the CDR3 reads TGCGCCAGCAGCTTGGTCCCATCCGCCGCCTACGAGCAGTACTTC. Amino acids: CASSLVPSAAYEQYF.

This clonotype has at least ten counts. This chain uses TRBV20-1 with TRBJ2-7, with 9 bases lining up with TRBD1. Germline V lookup: CDR1 DFQATT, CDR2 SNEGSKA (reference sequence). CDR3 length: 16 amino acids. With 0 bases clipped from V and 5 bases from J, the junction kept 11 bases outside the gene matches. CDR3 residues: CSARDRLRDRANEQYF. CDR3 in DNA: TGCAGTGCTAGAGATAGGTTGCGGGACAGGGCTAACGAGCAGTACTTC.

This clonotype was found many times. J is TRBJ2-7 and V is TRBV20-1; TRBD1 aligns across 8 bases. V lost 5 bases and J lost 1; bases outside the gene matches: 7. Germline CDR1 is DFQATT and CDR2 is SNEGSKA (reference sequence). This CDR3 has 14 residues. The CDR3: CSASDRVASYEQYF. Here the CDR3 DNA reads TGCAGTGCTTCGGACAGGGTGGCATCCTACGAGCAGTACTTC.

This clonotype was recorded at least ten times. The chain couples TRBV27 to TRBJ2-3; the D is unclear. Per the germline V gene, CDR1 is MNHEY and CDR2 is SMNVEV (reference sequence). Trimming cost V 1 base and J 2 bases, with 7 bases left between them. CDR3 length equals 14 residues. The chain's CDR3 is CASSLYYPTDTQYF. CDR3 in DNA: TGTGCCAGCAGTTTATACTATCCCACAGATACGCAGTATTTT.

J is TRBJ2-7 and V is TRBV9; D might be TRBD2 (5 bases). Germline values: CDR1 SGDLS, CDR2 YYNGEE. The germline V and J ends were trimmed by 3 bases and 2 bases, with 9 bases remaining between them. The CDR3 length is 13 residues. The CDR3 DNA follows: TGTGCCAGCAGCGGGCGGGCCACCTACGAGCAGTACTTC. Residues: CASSGRATYEQYF.

This clonotype occurred many times. This chain connects TRBV10-3 to TRBJ2-5, with 7 bases fitting TRBD1. V dropped 10 bases and J dropped 1; count of bases not matched to a gene: 3. Germline CDR1 ENHRY, CDR2 SYGVKD. This CDR3 has 12 residues. The CDR3, as DNA: TGTGCCACACAGGGGCCCCAAGAGACCCAGTACTTC. Its protein product is CATQGPQETQYF.

The V and J genes are TRBV4-3 and TRBJ2-5, with no clear D. Between the trimmed V and J ends, which lost 2 bases and 5 bases, there was a span of 15 bases. This CDR3 is 15 amino acids long. Germline V lookup: CDR1 LGHNA, CDR2 YSLEER. CDR3 protein: CASSQTKTRSETQYF. CDR3 coding DNA: TGCGCCAGCAGCCAAACCAAGACCCGAAGTGAGACCCAGTACTTC.

The table lists this clonotype with many counts. This rearrangement joins TRBV10-3 to TRBJ2-1; 8 bases fit TRBD1. The ends lost 10 bases at V and 8 bases at J; junction bases unmatched: 7. CDR3 length: 12 amino acids. Germline loops: CDR1 ENHRY, CDR2 SYGVKD. The CDR3 reads CATGTGGYEQFF. As DNA, the CDR3 is TGTGCCACCGGGACAGGCGGGTATGAGCAGTTCTTC.

The gene calls are TRBV4-2 and TRBJ1-1; 7 bases fit TRBD1. Germline V gives CDR1 LGHNA, CDR2 YNFKEQ. The J segment lost 0 bases and the V segment lost 0 bases, leaving 4 bases of the junction unmatched. CDR3 length equals 16 residues. The CDR3 here is CASSQDGGQLNTEAFF. Written as DNA, the CDR3 is TGTGCCAGCAGCCAAGATGGGGGACAGCTGAACACTGAAGCTTTCTTT.

This clonotype occurred many times. The chain couples TRBV10-2 to TRBJ2-7, with D uncertain. The germline V gene encodes CDR1 WSHSY and CDR2 SAAADI. The CDR3 is 16 residues long. Trimming took 7 bases from V and 5 from J, leaving 24 bases between them. The CDR3 region is CASTPRGGSVSNEQYF. The CDR3 nucleotides read TGCGCCAGCACCCCGCGCGGCGGTTCGGTTTCGAACGAGCAGTACTTC.

This clonotype was detected many times. The chain is built from TRBV6-5 and TRBJ2-2; D is perhaps TRBD1 (5 bases). V was pared by 5 bases and J by 6 bases, with 16 bases between. The CDR3 is made up of 15 amino acids. In germline, CDR1 is MNHEY, CDR2 SVGAGI. Here the CDR3 DNA reads TGTGCCAGCAGTCTTTCCCCCCCAGGGTCCGGGGAGCTGTTTTTT. Translating it yields CASSLSPPGSGELFF.

This clonotype was detected many times. The rearrangement uses TRBV20-1 and TRBJ2-7; D not resolved. The V end lost 0 bases, the J end lost 2 bases, and 8 bases lay between the germline ends. In germline, CDR1 is DFQATT, CDR2 SNEGSKA (reference sequence). CDR3 size: 13 residues. CDR3 in amino acids: CSARDDQPYEQYF. CDR3 in DNA: TGCAGTGCTAGAGATGACCAACCCTACGAGCAGTACTTC.

At least ten counts were recorded for this clonotype. J is TRBJ2-1 and V is TRBV18; 7 nucleotides align to TRBD1. The trim removed 4 bases at V and 5 bases at J, leaving 2 bases unmatched. This CDR3 comprises 13 residues. CDR1 and CDR2 from the germline V gene are KGHSH and LQKENI. The CDR3: CASSRGTDNEQFF. CDR3 DNA: TGTGCCAGCTCACGTGGGACAGACAATGAGCAGTTCTTC.

This clonotype has a count of ten or more. The J gene is TRBJ2-2, the V gene TRBV14; D not certain. The CDR3 contains 16 residues. In germline, CDR1 is SGHDN, CDR2 FVKESK. V was cut by 2 bases and J by 2 bases, with 12 bases left in between. The CDR3 spells CASSQSPYINTGELFF. CDR3 nucleotides: TGTGCCAGCAGCCAAAGTCCCTACATTAACACCGGGGAGCTGTTTTTT. Full variable domain (missing parts from reference TRBV14 and TRBJ2-2): EAGVTQFPSHSVIEKGQTVTLRCDPISGHDNLYWYRRVMGKEIKFLLHFVKESKQDESGMPNNRFLAERTGGTYSTLKVQPAELEDSGVYFCASSQSPYINTGELFFGEGSRLTVL.

This clonotype came up many times. The chain employs TRBV20-1 and TRBJ2-1; a weak D match, TRBD2 (7 bases). Germline V gene lookup returns CDR1 DFQATT and CDR2 SNEGSKA (reference sequence). CDR3 length: 14 residues. Trimming stripped 6 bases from V and 0 bases from J, with 12 bases between. CDR3 amino acids: CSAPGGPSYNEQFF. CDR3 nucleotide sequence: TGCAGTGCGCCCGGGGGGCCCTCCTACAATGAGCAGTTCTTC.

This clonotype was counted at least ten times. The chain employs TRBV4-1 and TRBJ1-1; tentatively, D is TRBD1 (5 bases). V lost 4 bases, J lost 5 bases, and 8 bases lay in between. The CDR3 is made up of 12 amino acids. From germline, CDR1 is MGHRA and CDR2 YSYEKL. This CDR3 reads CASSRGATEAFF. The CDR3, as DNA: TGCGCCAGCAGCCGTGGGGCTACTGAAGCTTTCTTT.

This clonotype has ten or more counts. The rearrangement links TRBV10-3 to TRBJ2-1; possibly TRBD2 for D (6 bases). Germline V CDR1 and CDR2: ENHRY, SYGVKD. The germline V and J ends were trimmed by 0 bases and 5 bases, with 17 bases remaining between them. CDR3 length: 17 residues. The CDR3 DNA is TGTGCCATCAGTGAGTCCGGCGGGGCTCCGCCCAACAATGAGCAGTTCTTC. Amino acids: CAISESGGAPPNNEQFF.

This clonotype was seen repeatedly, ten times or more. The rearrangement uses TRBV28 and TRBJ2-6, with D hard to call. Germline V lookup: CDR1 MDHEN, CDR2 SYDVKM. This CDR3 comprises 13 residues. V lost 10 bases, J lost 0 bases, and 7 bases lay in between. CDR3 loop: CATRASGANVLTF. CDR3 DNA: TGTGCCACCCGGGCCTCTGGGGCCAACGTCCTGACTTTC.

Only a few counts were recorded for this clonotype. This chain connects TRBV18 to TRBJ2-7, with unresolved D. Per germline, CDR1 KGHSH and CDR2 LQKENI. The CDR3 is 12 residues long. The V and J ends lost 4 bases and 3 bases respectively, with 7 bases between them. The CDR3, as DNA: TGTGCCAGCTCACAGGGCGGCTACGAGCAGTACTTC. This gives the protein CASSQGGYEQYF. Using reference TRBV18 and TRBJ2-7 for the parts outside the CDR3, the full variable domain is NAGVMQNPRHLVRRRGQEARLRCSPMKGHSHVYWYRQLPEEGLKFMVYLQKENIIDESGMPKERFSAEFPKEGPSILRIQQVVRGDSAAYFCASSQGGYEQYFGPGTRLTVT.

Ten or more counts support this clonotype. V gene TRBV7-2 combines with J gene TRBJ1-1; D gene unclear. CDR1 SGHTA and CDR2 FQGNSA come from the germline V gene. CDR3 length: 14 amino acids. V dropped 0 bases and J dropped 1 base, with 6 bases sitting between them. The DNA for the CDR3 is TGTGCCAGCAGCTTAGCCGGAGGGAACACTGAAGCTTTCTTT. It yields the protein CASSLAGGNTEAFF.

This clonotype was seen ten or more times. The chain recombines TRBV20-1 with TRBJ2-3; the match to TRBD2 covers 7 bases. CDR1 and CDR2 (germline): DFQATT, SNEGSKA (reference sequence). This CDR3 is 14 amino acids long. Germline trimming cut 3 bases from V and 4 bases from J; bases unmatched to any gene: 7. The CDR3 DNA is TGCAGTGCTAGGCGCGGGGCGGGAGCAGATACGCAGTATTTT. As protein: CSARRGAGADTQYF.

This clonotype has at least ten counts. As DNA, the CDR3 is TGCGCCAGCAGCCAAGGATACGGACAGGGGGTCGAGACCCAGTACTTC. This encodes CASSQGYGQGVETQYF. V and J are TRBV4-3 and TRBJ2-5; TRBD1 aligns across 10 bases. This CDR3 is built from 16 residues. V lost 1 base and J lost 5; bases outside the gene matches: 7. Germline V gene lookup returns CDR1 LGHNA and CDR2 YSLEER.

The sample holds many counts of this clonotype. The gene calls are TRBV7-2 and TRBJ2-2, with a tentative D call TRBD1 (5 bases). Looked up from germline, CDR1 is SGHTA and CDR2 is FQGNSA. The CDR3 contains 15 residues. V lost 5 bases and J lost 4, with 14 bases in between. CDR3 DNA sequence: TGTGCCAGCAGCCCGAGTTGGGGCACCACCGGGGAGCTGTTTTTT. Residues: CASSPSWGTTGELFF.

The chain carries TRBV4-2 and TRBJ1-2; no definite D call. This CDR3 spans 16 amino acids. Trimming shortened V by 4 bases and J by 7 bases, and 22 bases separated the two germline ends. Looked up from germline, CDR1 is LGHNA and CDR2 is YNFKEQ. The CDR3 is CASSLSITAGSRGYTF. The DNA of the CDR3 is TGTGCCAGCAGCCTATCGATTACCGCGGGGAGTCGTGGCTACACCTTC.

This clonotype was counted ten times or more. The chain uses TRBV5-1 and TRBJ1-4; 9 positions match TRBD1. This CDR3 comprises 13 residues. With 4 bases clipped from V and 8 bases from J, the junction kept 3 bases outside the gene matches. Germline V lookup: CDR1 SGHRS, CDR2 YFSETQ. The CDR3 loop reads CASSPGTGEKLFF. The DNA for the CDR3 is TGCGCCAGCAGCCCCGGGACAGGGGAAAAACTGTTTTTT.

This clonotype has at least ten counts. The CDR3: CSARPGRAGGYEQYF. As DNA, the CDR3 is TGCAGTGCTAGACCCGGGAGAGCGGGAGGGTACGAGCAGTACTTC. This chain links TRBV20-1 with TRBJ2-7, with 10 bases matching TRBD2. The CDR3 sequence is 15 residues long. Germline lookup yields CDR1 DFQATT and CDR2 SNEGSKA (reference sequence). J was trimmed by 4 bases and V by 2 bases; bases with no gene match: 8.